This T cell receptor beta chain was found in a study of blood T cell repertoires in COVID-19. Across the whole study: Acute and convalescent COVID-19 samples came from the United States, Italy and Spain. T cells, B-cell-depleted T cells, or PBMCs supplied cDNA or gDNA.

Under the authors' procedure: The authors estimated nucleated cell counts from reference gene primer amplification. The data were produced by immunoSEQ multiplex PCR, yet TCRdb's version contains in-frame clones alone and is incomplete. V and J calls and clone size are those listed in that table; D and trimming were worked out from the DNA. Of 13,000 to 15,000 clones listed, 80% to 90% were seen once; the top ten hold 20% to 25%. The CDR3 runs 14 residues. The germline gives CDR1 MDHEN, CDR2 SYDVKM. J gave up 1 base and V 8 bases, and 6 bases lay outside the gene matches. Material: peripheral blood. The sequence derives from a woman in her fifties or sixties with acute or convalescent COVID-19. This sequence joins TRBV28 and TRBJ2-3; 7 bases are a match to TRBD2. The CDR3 protein is CASHLRGGTDTQYF. The CDR3 DNA sequence: TGTGCCAGCCATCTTCGGGGGGGCACAGATACGCAGTATTTT.